The 25 T cell receptor beta chains below all came from one sample that was sequenced in a study of blood T cell repertoires in COVID-19. The repertoire was sequenced with immunoSEQ multiplex PCR; TCRdb's copy has only in-frame clones and lacks some. This table has about 200,000 clones, more than 75% appearing once. Input material: peripheral blood. Receptor source: a woman aged 40 to 55 with COVID-19, enrolled during active disease.

J is TRBJ2-3 and V is TRBV3-1 (or the pseudogene TRBV3-2), with D unresolved. The CDR3 totals 16 residues. Between the trimmed V and J ends, which lost 1 base and 3 bases, there was a span of 14 bases. Germline-derived CDR1 and CDR2 are LGHDT and YNNKEL (reference sequence). The DNA for the CDR3 is TGTGCCAGCAGCCAAGCACTAACCGGATCAACAGATACGCAGTATTTT. It specifies CASSQALTGSTDTQYF.

This clone came up once. The chain has TRBV30 and TRBJ1-4, with D hard to call. V lost 2 bases and J lost 4, with 14 bases in between. Germline V gives CDR1 GTSNPN, CDR2 SVGIG (reference sequence). This CDR3 is built from 15 residues. The DNA for the CDR3 is TGTGCCTGGAGTTACGGCCTGGGCCGTAATGAAAAACTGTTTTTT. Translating it yields CAWSYGLGRNEKLFF. Supplemented by reference TRBV30 and TRBJ1-4, the full variable domain reads SQTIHQWPATLVQPVGSPLSLECTVEGTSNPNLYWYRQAAGRGLQLLFYSVGIGQISSEVPQNLSASRPQDRQFILSSKKLLLSDSGFYLCAWSYGLGRNEKLFFGSGTQLSVL.

The chain is built from TRBV2 and TRBJ1-5, with D possibly matching TRBD1 (5 bases). The CDR3 spans 13 residues. Trimming removed 5 bases at V and 3 bases at J, with 8 bases between. Per germline, CDR1 SNHLY and CDR2 FYNNEI. CDR3: CASSRQLNQPQHF. In nucleotides, the CDR3 is TGTGCCAGCAGTAGACAGCTCAATCAGCCCCAGCATTTT. The full variable domain, completed using reference TRBV2 and TRBJ1-5, is EPEVTQTPSHQVTQMGQEVILRCVPISNHLYFYWYRQILGQKVEFLVSFYNNEISEKSEIFDDQFSVERPDGSNFTLKIRSTKLEDSAMYFCASSRQLNQPQHFGDGTRLSIL.

The chain employs TRBV27 and TRBJ2-1, with 10 bases identical to TRBD1. Germline CDR1 MNHEY, CDR2 SMNVEV (reference sequence). Trimming removed 5 bases from V and 8 bases from J; junction bases left unmatched: 9. The CDR3 is 15 residues long. CDR3: CASSHRQGARDEQFF. CDR3 nucleotides: TGTGCCAGCAGTCATAGACAGGGGGCTAGGGATGAGCAGTTCTTC.

This clone has just a few counts. This sequence joins TRBV9 and TRBJ2-2; D is possibly TRBD2 (6 bases). The CDR3 extends over 15 amino acids. The V and J ends lost 7 bases and 5 bases respectively, with 18 bases between them. Germline V gene data show CDR1 as SGDLS and CDR2 as YYNGEE. The CDR3 loop is CASSEGGPGTGELFF. The CDR3 region has the DNA TGTGCCAGCTCAGAAGGAGGGCCGGGGACCGGGGAGCTGTTTTTT. Together with reference TRBV9 and TRBJ2-2, the CDR3 gives the full variable domain: DSGVTQTPKHLITATGQRVTLRCSPRSGDLSVYWYQQSLDQGLQFLIQYYNGEERAKGNILERFSAQQFPDLHSELNLSSLELGDSALYFCASSEGGPGTGELFFGEGSRLTVL.

CDR3: CASGFGISANEQFF. As DNA, the CDR3 is TGCGCCAGCGGGTTCGGAATTAGCGCAAATGAGCAGTTCTTC. The chain joins TRBV5-1 to TRBJ2-1; perhaps TRBD2 as D (5 bases). Trimming took off 7 bases at V and 7 bases at J, with 18 bases between the two ends. CDR3 length equals 14 residues. Germline values: CDR1 SGHRS, CDR2 YFSETQ.

The rearrangement joins TRBV18 to TRBJ2-7, with D perhaps matching TRBD1 (6 bases). The CDR3 runs to 14 residues. Germline values: CDR1 KGHSH, CDR2 LQKENI. Trimming took off 5 bases at V and 3 bases at J, with 14 bases between the two ends. The chain's CDR3 is CASSNNLQGYEQYF. The DNA of the CDR3 is TGTGCCAGCTCAAACAATCTACAGGGCTACGAGCAGTACTTC.

The gene calls are TRBV5-4 and TRBJ2-3; TRBD2 aligns across 9 bases. V shed 4 bases and J 3 bases; nucleotides not matched to a gene: 9. This CDR3 is built from 16 residues. Looked up from germline, CDR1 is SGHNT and CDR2 is YYREEE (reference sequence). The DNA of the CDR3 is TGTGCCAGCAGCGCGGCAGCGGGGGGCCTAACAGATACGCAGTATTTT. Protein sequence: CASSAAAGGLTDTQYF.

The chain couples TRBV11-2 to TRBJ2-5; 7 positions match TRBD1. The CDR3 has 13 residues. CDR1 and CDR2 (germline): SGHAT, FQNNGV. V dropped 6 bases and J dropped 4; count of bases not matched to a gene: 5. The CDR3 here is CASRPTGRETQYF. In DNA, the CDR3 is TGTGCCAGCAGACCGACAGGGAGAGAGACCCAGTACTTC. The full variable domain, completed using reference TRBV11-2 and TRBJ2-5, is EAGVAQSPRYKIIEKRQSVAFWCNPISGHATLYWYQQILGQGPKLLIQFQNNGVVDDSQLPKDRFSAERLKGVDSTLKIQPAKLEDSAVYLCASRPTGRETQYFGPGTRLLVL.

The V call is TRBV19, the J call TRBJ1-5; 10 bases are a match to TRBD1. V shed 8 bases and J 0 bases; nucleotides not matched to a gene: 4. Per germline, CDR1 LNHDA and CDR2 SQIVND (reference sequence). The CDR3 spans 15 residues. This chain's CDR3 is CASGQGEISNQPQHF. Here the CDR3 DNA reads TGTGCCAGTGGACAGGGGGAGATTAGCAATCAGCCCCAGCATTTT.

CDR3 sequence (DNA): TGTGCCAGTAGTAGCGACAGGGGGAGTCTAGTCACTGAAGCTTTCTTT. This sequence encodes CASSSDRGSLVTEAFF. V gene TRBV19 combines with J gene TRBJ1-1; 9 bases line up with TRBD1. Germline trimming cut 4 bases from V and 4 bases from J; bases unmatched to any gene: 10. The germline CDR1 and CDR2 sequences are LNHDA and SQIVND (reference sequence). CDR3 length equals 16 residues.

The chain joins TRBV5-4 to TRBJ2-3; 8 bases are shared with TRBD2. Germline CDR1 is SGHNT and CDR2 is YYREEE (reference sequence). This CDR3 is built from 15 residues. V lost 2 bases, J lost 4 bases, and 6 bases stayed unmatched. In nucleotides, the CDR3 is TGTGCCAGCAGCTTAGCGGGGGCCAGGGCAGATACGCAGTATTTT. It yields the protein CASSLAGARADTQYF.

The V and J genes are TRBV10-1 and TRBJ2-7, with D perhaps matching TRBD1 (5 bases). CDR1 is WNHNN and CDR2 is SYGVQD in the germline V gene (reference sequence). This CDR3 spans 13 amino acids. Trimming removed 10 bases at V and 3 bases at J, with 16 bases between. Here the CDR3 DNA reads TGCGCCACCGACGACAGAACCCACTACGAGCAGTACTTC. This codes for CATDDRTHYEQYF.

The rearrangement uses TRBV25-1 and TRBJ1-1; D possibly corresponds to TRBD1 (6 bases). The CDR3 is 17 amino acids. Trimming cost V 1 base and J 2 bases, with 17 bases left between them. CDR1 MGHDK and CDR2 SYGVNS come from the germline V gene. CDR3 sequence reads: CASSEFGTQSTNTEAFF. In DNA, the CDR3 is TGTGCCAGCAGTGAATTCGGGACACAATCAACCAACACTGAAGCTTTCTTT.

The chain employs TRBV3-1 (or the pseudogene TRBV3-2) and TRBJ1-1; a possible D gene is TRBD1 (5 bases). The CDR3 has 12 residues. V lost 2 bases to trimming and J lost 13 bases, with 14 bases between them. The germline V gene encodes CDR1 LGHDT and CDR2 YNNKEL (reference sequence). This CDR3 is CASSQYLGPSFF. For the CDR3, the DNA is TGTGCCAGCAGCCAATATTTGGGGCCGAGTTTCTTT.

The V and J genes are TRBV25-1 and TRBJ1-2; D not resolved. The V end lost 7 bases, the J end lost 3 bases, and 12 bases lay between the germline ends. Germline assignment: CDR1 MGHDK and CDR2 SYGVNS. This CDR3 comprises 13 residues. The CDR3 nucleotides read TGTGCCAGCAACCGGGAGGGAGACTATGGCTACACCTTC. This translates into CASNREGDYGYTF.

The chain has TRBV4-3 and TRBJ2-2; D may be TRBD2 (5 bases). V lost 1 base and J 6 bases, leaving 9 bases between the germline ends. Germline values: CDR1 LGHNA, CDR2 YSLEER. The CDR3 has 14 residues. The CDR3, as DNA: TGCGCCAGCAGCCAAGTAATGGGAGCCGGGGAGCTGTTTTTT. Translation gives CASSQVMGAGELFF.

This sequence joins TRBV7-9 and TRBJ2-2; a possible D gene is TRBD2 (6 bases). Germline V gene lookup returns CDR1 SEHNR and CDR2 FQNEAQ (reference sequence). This CDR3 region has 17 residues. V was pared by 4 bases and J by 0 bases, with 15 bases between. CDR3 residues: CASSSLGGTTNTGELFF. CDR3 in DNA: TGTGCCAGCAGCTCATTGGGGGGTACGACGAACACCGGGGAGCTGTTTTTT.

J is TRBJ2-3 and V is TRBV9; 9 nucleotides agree with TRBD2. This CDR3 spans 15 amino acids. Germline loops: CDR1 SGDLS, CDR2 YYNGEE. With 1 base clipped from V and 4 bases from J, the junction kept 4 bases outside the gene matches. Here the CDR3 reads CASSVKAGGSDTQYF. The CDR3 DNA reads TGTGCCAGCAGCGTAAAGGCGGGGGGGTCAGATACGCAGTATTTT.

The chain employs TRBV7-2 and TRBJ1-3; TRBD1 matches 7 bases. CDR1 and CDR2 from the germline V gene are SGHTA and FQGNSA. The CDR3 consists of 16 residues. Trimming cost V 4 bases and J 2 bases; bases outside gene matches: 8. CDR3 amino acids: CASSYRQGRTGNTIYF. In nucleotides, the CDR3 is TGTGCCAGCAGCTACCGACAGGGAAGGACTGGAAACACCATATATTTT.

The V gene is TRBV9, the J gene TRBJ1-6, with a tentative D call TRBD1 (5 bases). Trimming left V 4 bases short and J 0 bases short, with 11 bases between. Per the germline V gene, CDR1 is SGDLS and CDR2 is YYNGEE. There are 16 residues in the CDR3. The CDR3 spells CASSPRGSSYNSPLHF. In DNA, the CDR3 is TGTGCCAGCAGCCCTCGGGGGAGCTCCTATAATTCACCCCTCCACTTT.

This clone was counted between two and nine times. The chain is built from TRBV4-3 and TRBJ2-3; 13 bases map to TRBD2. The CDR3 runs to 14 residues. Germline V gene data show CDR1 as LGHNA and CDR2 as YSLEER. After removal of 3 bases from V and 6 bases from J, the junction contained 0 bases not matched to a gene. CDR3 sequence reads: CASSQTSGGDTQYF. CDR3 nucleotides: TGCGCCAGCAGCCAGACTAGCGGGGGGGATACGCAGTATTTT.

V usage is TRBV7-9 and J usage is TRBJ2-5, with no clear D. Deletions cut 2 bases from V and 1 base from J, with 8 bases between. CDR1 SEHNR and CDR2 FQNEAQ come from the germline V gene (reference sequence). The CDR3 has 14 residues. The CDR3, as DNA: TGTGCCAGCAGCTTACTTCTGAGCCAAGAGACCCAGTACTTC. This translates into CASSLLLSQETQYF.

The chain employs TRBV5-1 and TRBJ2-3, with TRBD2 identical over 9 bases. The V and J ends lost 4 bases and 0 bases, in that order; junction bases with no gene match: 12. Germline V lookup: CDR1 SGHRS, CDR2 YFSETQ. The CDR3 runs 18 residues. The CDR3 protein is CASSAGRTSGPSTDTQYF. The CDR3 nucleotides read TGCGCCAGCAGCGCTGGTCGAACTAGCGGGCCTAGCACAGATACGCAGTATTTT.

This clone was counted only a few times. The chain has TRBV6-5 and TRBJ1-6, with TRBD1 identical over 10 bases. Trimming took 5 bases from V and 5 from J; bases not matched to a gene: 3. The CDR3 length is 15 residues. Germline CDR1 reads MNHEY; CDR2 reads SVGAGI. CDR3 nucleotides: TGTGCCAGCAGTACCGGACAGGGGGATAATTCACCCCTCCACTTT. It encodes CASSTGQGDNSPLHF.